The rows below give T cell receptor beta chains drawn from one sample of a study of control samples from healthy donors and cancer patients. Libraries were prepared by immunoSEQ multiplex PCR; TCRdb keeps only in-frame clonotypes and omits some of them. In the table there are fewer than 200,000 clones, roughly 95% of which are singletons. The sample was blood. These receptors were taken from a woman aged 55 to 70 in good health. Each CDR3 is given with its conserved first and last residue. The order of the fields is clone size, D gene, J gene, V gene, CDR3 DNA, CDR3 protein. D genes are given only for firm matches. Expanded clones are given a class, and other clones once, few, many or no size at all.

>-|TRBD1|TRBJ2-2|TRBV29-1
TGCAGCGTTGATAGGGGGACAGGGGGTCATGGCGGGGAGCTGTTTTTT
CSVDRGTGGHGGELFF
>-|TRBD1|TRBJ1-1|TRBV6-5
TGTGCCAGCAGTTACGGAACAGGGGGCACTGAAGCTTTCTTT
CASSYGTGGTEAFF
>-|TRBD1|TRBJ1-1|TRBV7-2
TGTGCCAGCAGTACACAGGGGGACACTGAAGCTTTCTTT
CASSTQGDTEAFF
>once|-|TRBJ1-1|TRBV6-5
TGTGCCAGCTCCTATGGAGGGTTTAACACTGAAGCTTTCTTT
CASSYGGFNTEAFF
>once|-|TRBJ1-1|TRBV7-6
TGTGCCAGCAGCTTAGTATCAGCGAGGAACACTGAAGCTTTCTTT
CASSLVSARNTEAFF
>-|TRBD1|TRBJ2-7|TRBV7-2
TGTGCCAGCAGCCCCGGGACAGGGGGCATTTACGAGCAGTACTTC
CASSPGTGGIYEQYF
>-|-|TRBJ1-6|TRBV27
TGTGCCAGCAGTACCACGGGACTGGCACCCCTCCACTTT
CASSTTGLAPLHF
>-|-|TRBJ2-7|TRBV9
TGTGCCAGCAGCGTAGTTTACAGTCTCTACGAGCAGTACTTC
CASSVVYSLYEQYF
>-|-|TRBJ1-5|TRBV7-2
TGTGCCAGCACAATGCAGGGATTGGGGAATCAGCCCCAGCATTTT
CASTMQGLGNQPQHF
>-|-|TRBJ1-2|TRBV25-1
TGTGCCAGCAGTGTAGGGGACTATGGCTACACCTTC
CASSVGDYGYTF
>-|-|TRBJ1-5|TRBV20-1
TGCAGTGCTAGTTTGCCGCTCCTTGGCAATCAGCCCCAGCATTTT
CSASLPLLGNQPQHF
>-|TRBD1|TRBJ1-2|TRBV9
TGTGCCAGCAGCCTAGACAGGGGGGGACGTGGCTACACCTTC
CASSLDRGGRGYTF
>-|-|TRBJ2-2|TRBV12-5
TGTGCTAGTGTCCGGGGCGCCGTGAACACCGGGGAGCTGTTTTTT
CASVRGAVNTGELFF
>once|-|TRBJ1-2|TRBV18
TGTGCCAGCTCACCAGAGGAAGGGGCTTATGGCTACACCTTC
CASSPEEGAYGYTF
>-|-|TRBJ2-7|TRBV11-3
TGTGCCAGCAGCTTGCCCCCTTACAGTGGGGGGCTGTACGAGCAGTACTTC
CASSLPPYSGGLYEQYF
>-|TRBD2|TRBJ2-7|TRBV10-1
TGCGCCAGCAGTGAAGCGGGGGCACCCGAGCAGTACTTC
CASSEAGAPEQYF
>-|-|TRBJ1-2|TRBV6-2/TRBV6-3
TGTGCCAGCAGTTTAAAGACAGTGAGTGGCTACACCTTC
CASSLKTVSGYTF